One and the same sample provided the 20 T cell receptor beta chains below, sequenced in a study of T-cell reconstitution after alpha-beta-depleted transplantation in children. Unique molecular identifiers tagged the TCRbeta library. TCRdb re-called the PCR reads through MiXCR, storing one row per CDR3 protein. The sample has roughly 120,000 distinct CDR3 sequences; more than 20% are singletons. The starting material was PBMCs, mostly from graft donor cells, obtained 180 days after TCRalphabeta/CD19-depleted stem cell transplant. Receptors were obtained from a male patient aged 2-9 years who had a stem cell transplant for chronic granulomatous disease, so the T cells may come from the graft donor.

On this clonotype: A much larger clone lies a single base off, so this may be a read error. J is TRBJ2-2 and V is TRBV6-4; 7 nucleotides line up with TRBD1. The CDR3 contains 14 residues. Germline CDR1 MRHNA, CDR2 SNTAGT. With V trimmed by 5 bases and J by 1 base, 1 base remained unmatched. The CDR3: CASSRTGNTGELFF. CDR3 nucleotide sequence: TGTGCCAGCAGTAGGACAGGGAACACCGGGGAGCTGTTTTTT.

This clonotype was recorded a few times. The chain recombines TRBV20-1 with TRBJ2-7, with a weak D call TRBD1 (7 bases). Trimming left V 5 bases short and J 2 bases short, with 16 bases between. The CDR3 runs to 14 residues. Germline assignment: CDR1 DFQATT and CDR2 SNEGSKA (reference sequence). CDR3 nucleotides: TGCAGTGCTGGGGGGACAGACCATCCCTACGAGCAGTACTTC. The encoded protein is CSAGGTDHPYEQYF.

This clonotype was picked up many times. CDR3 nucleotides: TGTGCCAGCAGCTTGGGGACTAGCGGCACAGATACGCAGTATTTT. This codes for CASSLGTSGTDTQYF. The gene calls are TRBV5-6 and TRBJ2-3; 9 positions agree with TRBD2. Trimming removed 0 bases from V and 1 base from J; junction bases left unmatched: 0. CDR3 size: 15 residues. The V gene's germline CDR1 is SGHDT and CDR2 YYEEEE.

This clonotype was counted only a few times. V is TRBV5-1 and J is TRBJ2-7, with 7 bases aligning to TRBD1. The length of the CDR3 is 15 residues. The ends lost 4 bases at V and 1 base at J; junction bases unmatched: 8. Germline V gives CDR1 SGHRS, CDR2 YFSETQ. CDR3: CASSTTGIGSYEQYF. DNA for the CDR3: TGCGCCAGCAGCACGACAGGGATCGGTTCCTACGAGCAGTACTTC.

This clonotype was counted a few times. Here the CDR3 reads CASSSTSGSLNEQYF. As DNA, the CDR3 is TGTGCCAGCAGCTCGACTAGCGGGAGTTTGAACGAGCAGTACTTC. This chain links TRBV12-3 or TRBV12-4 with TRBJ2-7, with 12 positions matching TRBD2. The length of the CDR3 is 15 residues. J lost 5 bases, V lost 6 bases, and 8 bases had no gene match.

A few counts support this clonotype. The chain combines TRBV5-1 with TRBJ1-5; perhaps TRBD1 as D (6 bases). Deletions cut 0 bases from V and 6 bases from J, with 19 bases between. CDR1 is SGHRS, CDR2 YFSETQ, per germline. This CDR3 is built from 17 residues. The CDR3 is CASSLGAGTSSGQPQHF. The CDR3 nucleotides read TGCGCCAGCAGCTTGGGCGCCGGGACATCAAGCGGTCAGCCCCAGCATTTT. Filled out from reference TRBV5-1 and TRBJ1-5, the complete variable domain reads KAGVTQTPRYLIKTRGQQVTLSCSPISGHRSVSWYQQTPGQGLQFLFEYFSETQRNKGNFPGRFSGRQFSNSRSEMNVSTLELGDSALYLCASSLGAGTSSGQPQHFGDGTRLSIL.

This clonotype came up many times. This chain joins TRBV7-6 and TRBJ2-7; D remains ambiguous. The CDR3 has 12 residues. The germline V and J ends were trimmed by 4 bases and 5 bases, with 9 bases remaining between them. The germline V gene has CDR1 SGHVS and CDR2 FNYEAQ. Written as DNA, the CDR3 is TGTGCCAGCAGCTCCCTCCTCAACGAGCAGTACTTC. This codes for CASSSLLNEQYF.

The table lists this clonotype with a few counts. V and J are TRBV4-3 and TRBJ2-2, with 13 bases matching TRBD2. V lost 4 bases, J lost 1 base, and 0 bases stayed unmatched. CDR1 LGHNA and CDR2 YSLEER come from the germline V gene. The CDR3 sequence is 16 residues long. This CDR3 reads CASSRTSGRNTGELFF. Written as DNA, the CDR3 is TGCGCCAGCAGCCGGACTAGCGGGAGGAACACCGGGGAGCTGTTTTTT.

This rearrangement joins TRBV10-3 to TRBJ2-3; D gene ambiguous. The germline CDR1 and CDR2 sequences are ENHRY and SYGVKD. This CDR3 has 13 residues. V dropped 4 bases and J dropped 2 bases, with 7 bases sitting between them. Here the CDR3 DNA reads TGTGCCATCAGTGCATACAACACAGATACGCAGTATTTT. It codes for CAISAYNTDTQYF.

The genes are TRBV12-3 or TRBV12-4 and TRBJ2-2; possibly TRBD1 for D (6 bases). The CDR3 consists of 15 residues. The V gene lost 6 bases and the J gene lost 8 bases, with 19 bases spanning the gap. The DNA for the CDR3 is TGTGCCAGCAGATACTACAGGGCCATCGCGGGGGAGCTGTTTTTT. This sequence encodes CASRYYRAIAGELFF.

This clonotype was seen ten or more times. CDR3 residues: CSALPRAENFYEQYF. Here the CDR3 DNA reads TGCAGTGCCCTGCCTAGGGCGGAGAACTTCTACGAGCAGTACTTC. The J gene is TRBJ2-7, the V gene TRBV20-1; no firm D call. In germline, CDR1 is DFQATT, CDR2 SNEGSKA (reference sequence). V shed 6 bases and J shed 3 bases, with 21 bases lying between them. CDR3 length equals 15 residues.

This clonotype was detected ten times or more. The chain joins TRBV18 to TRBJ1-6; TRBD1 matches at 8 bases. Germline V CDR1 and CDR2: KGHSH, LQKENI. The trim removed 3 bases at V and 11 bases at J, leaving 3 bases unmatched. This CDR3 has 13 amino acids. CDR3 protein: CASSPDRETPLHF. The CDR3 DNA follows: TGTGCCAGCTCACCGGACAGGGAAACACCCCTCCACTTT. Full variable domain (outside the CDR3, taken from reference TRBV18 and TRBJ1-6): NAGVMQNPRHLVRRRGQEARLRCSPMKGHSHVYWYRQLPEEGLKFMVYLQKENIIDESGMPKERFSAEFPKEGPSILRIQQVVRGDSAAYFCASSPDRETPLHFGNGTRLTVT.

CDR3 in amino acids: CSASAGTSGAETQYF. The CDR3 DNA is TGCAGCGCCTCAGCCGGGACTAGCGGGGCGGAGACCCAGTACTTC. The rearrangement links TRBV20-1 to TRBJ2-5, with 13 bases that match TRBD2. CDR3 size: 15 residues. Germline V lookup: CDR1 DFQATT, CDR2 SNEGSKA (reference sequence).

The chain carries TRBV5-1 and TRBJ2-5; 8 positions agree with TRBD1. There are 14 residues in the CDR3. The ends lost 3 bases at V and 1 base at J; junction bases unmatched: 2. Germline CDR1 and CDR2: SGHRS and YFSETQ. CDR3 nucleotide sequence: TGCGCCAGCAGCTGGGACAGGCCCCAAGAGACCCAGTACTTC. It translates to CASSWDRPQETQYF.

This clonotype was observed a few times. The V call is TRBV7-2, the J call TRBJ2-3; 11 nucleotides line up with TRBD2. The V gene end was trimmed by 6 bases and the J gene end by 2 bases; junction bases not matched to a gene: 10. The CDR3 spans 17 residues. The germline V gene encodes CDR1 SGHTA and CDR2 FQGNSA. The CDR3 DNA sequence: TGTGCCAGCAGAGGGACTAGCGGCCACTCAACCACAGATACGCAGTATTTT. Amino acid sequence: CASRGTSGHSTTDTQYF.

The chain carries TRBV20-1 and TRBJ2-3; TRBD2 might be the D (5 bases). Germline values: CDR1 DFQATT, CDR2 SNEGSKA (reference sequence). The CDR3 loop spans 14 amino acids. V was cut by 5 bases and J by 6 bases, with 18 bases left in between. This CDR3 is CSALPWEKADTQYF. CDR3 DNA: TGCAGTGCTTTACCATGGGAGAAAGCGGATACGCAGTATTTT.

This clonotype showed up many times. The gene calls are TRBV20-1 and TRBJ1-1; the match to TRBD1 covers 8 bases. The V segment lost 6 bases and the J segment 3 bases; nucleotides outside the gene matches: 12. Germline CDR1 is DFQATT and CDR2 is SNEGSKA (reference sequence). This CDR3 contains 15 residues. CDR3 nucleotides: TGCAGTGCCAGCCGGTGGACGGACAGGGACACTGAAGCTTTCTTT. It encodes CSASRWTDRDTEAFF.

The V and J genes are TRBV7-9 and TRBJ2-1; 9 bases align to TRBD1. V lost 1 base and J lost 8; bases outside the gene matches: 9. The CDR3 covers 16 residues. CDR1 is SEHNR and CDR2 is FQNEAQ in the germline V gene (reference sequence). CDR3 nucleotides: TGTGCCAGCAGCTTAGATAGGGGACAGGGCGGCTATGAGCAGTTCTTC. Translating gives CASSLDRGQGGYEQFF.

CDR3 nucleotides: TGTGCCAGCAGCGGGGAGCGGTGGGATACGCAGTATTTT. Its translation: CASSGERWDTQYF. This rearrangement joins TRBV11-1 to TRBJ2-3; a possible D gene is TRBD2 (5 bases). The V end was cut by 5 bases, the J end by 6 bases, with 12 bases between. This CDR3 contains 13 residues. CDR1 is SGHAT and CDR2 is FQDESV in the germline V gene (reference sequence).

This clonotype came up a few times. The chain is built from TRBV5-6 and TRBJ1-1; 12 bases are shared with TRBD1. V trimming: 2 bases; J trimming: 5 bases; junction bases outside the gene matches: 7. The CDR3 covers 16 residues. Germline loops: CDR1 SGHDT, CDR2 YYEEEE. CDR3 in amino acids: CASSLPPGQGATEAFF. The CDR3 DNA is TGTGCCAGCAGCTTACCTCCGGGACAGGGGGCAACTGAAGCTTTCTTT.